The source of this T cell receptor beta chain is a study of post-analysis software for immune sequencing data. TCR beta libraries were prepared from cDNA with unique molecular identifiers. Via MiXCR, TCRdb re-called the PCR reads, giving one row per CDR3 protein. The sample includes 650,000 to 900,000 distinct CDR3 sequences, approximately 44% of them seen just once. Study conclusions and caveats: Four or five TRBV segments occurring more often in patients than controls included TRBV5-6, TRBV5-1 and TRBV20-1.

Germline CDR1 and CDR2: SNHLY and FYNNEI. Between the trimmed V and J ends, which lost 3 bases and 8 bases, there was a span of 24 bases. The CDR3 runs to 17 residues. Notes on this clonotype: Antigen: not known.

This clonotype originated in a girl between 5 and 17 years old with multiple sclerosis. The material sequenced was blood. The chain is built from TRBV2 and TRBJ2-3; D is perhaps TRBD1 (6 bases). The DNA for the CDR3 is TGTGCCAGCAGTGATGGAAGACAGGCCCTAGGGGCAGGTACGCAGTATTTT. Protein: CASSDGRQALGAGTQYF.